This T cell receptor (beta chain) derives from a study of beta chain features in type 1 diabetes. Study background: The samples had roughly 110 million sorted cells examined in all. Study observations and caveats: High-TCR-expressing cells could be over-represented by cDNA sequencing. Small HLA sub-analyses could not settle whether HLA shapes TCRB rearrangement. Insertions were fewer and deletions more numerous at VDJ junctions in type 1 diabetes patients.

CDR3 length: 14 amino acids. Germline V gene sequence: CDR1 KGHSH, CDR2 LQKENI. The V end lost 2 bases, the J end lost 6 bases, and 13 bases lay between the germline ends. Turning to this clone: The antigen remains undetermined.

Expressed TCRB transcripts got sequenced, as all isolated RNA was reverse transcribed. Produced via immunoSEQ multiplex PCR; TCRdb's table is partial and in-frame only. The sample lists around 340,000 clones, roughly 8% occurring once. The sample consisted of central memory CD4+ T cells from blood. The TCR was taken from a woman between 18 and 30 years old in good health. The rearrangement uses TRBV18 and TRBJ1-2; D is unresolved. The CDR3 spells CASSPIHGEDGYTF. The CDR3 nucleotides are TGTGCCAGCTCACCAATTCACGGGGAGGATGGCTACACCTTC.